This T cell receptor (beta chain) is from a study of T cells after yellow fever vaccination. In the study overall: Any fraction with a low cell number was prepared using SMART-Seq v4 Ultra Low Input.

TCRdb independently ran MiXCR on the 5' RACE reads; one entry per CDR3 protein. The table records hundreds of thousands of distinct CDR3 sequences, roughly a sixth of them present only once. Points from the study as a whole: When the response was secondary, it was weaker but reached its peak faster, day 5 versus 15.

This clonotype was seen a few times. Its antigen is unidentified. This material consisted of PBMCs, taken before the yellow fever booster vaccination. This sequence was found in a man aged 18 to 35 who received the YFV17D yellow fever vaccine.

Here the CDR3 DNA reads TGCGCCAGCAGCCAAGTGGGGAGGGCCACTGAAGCTTTCTTT. This sequence encodes CASSQVGRATEAFF. The rearrangement uses TRBV4-3 and TRBJ1-1, with unresolved D. Trimming cost V 1 base and J 4 bases, with 10 bases left between them. Germline CDR1 and CDR2: LGHNA and YSLEER. This CDR3 has 14 amino acids.